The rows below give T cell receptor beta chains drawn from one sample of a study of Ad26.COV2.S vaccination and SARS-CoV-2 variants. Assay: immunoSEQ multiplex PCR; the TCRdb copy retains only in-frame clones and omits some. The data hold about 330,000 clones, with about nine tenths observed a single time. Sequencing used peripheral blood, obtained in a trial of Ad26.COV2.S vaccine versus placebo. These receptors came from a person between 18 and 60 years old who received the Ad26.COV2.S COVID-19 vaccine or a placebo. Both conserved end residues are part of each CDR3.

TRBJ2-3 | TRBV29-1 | CSEDRGVNTQYF
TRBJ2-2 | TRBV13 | CASSELAGIIYANTGELFF
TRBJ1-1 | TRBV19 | CASSMYVGPEAFF
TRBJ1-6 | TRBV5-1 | CASSTAGGEALHF
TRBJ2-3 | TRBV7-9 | CASSFGRDTQYF
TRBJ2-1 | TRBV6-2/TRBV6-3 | CASSQRRISAYNEQFF
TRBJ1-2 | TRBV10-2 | CASRGITGDYGYTF
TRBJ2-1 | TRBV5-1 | CASSTGNSYNEQFF
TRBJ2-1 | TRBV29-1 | CSVRPSVGEEQFF
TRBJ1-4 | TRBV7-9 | CASSPPGRVNEKLFF
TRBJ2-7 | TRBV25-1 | CASSEGDRKTQYF
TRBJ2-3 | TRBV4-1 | CASSQGSGSFGDTQYF
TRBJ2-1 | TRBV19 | CASSAQRGSYNEQFF
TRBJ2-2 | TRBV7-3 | CASLKRLAGEVSTGELFF
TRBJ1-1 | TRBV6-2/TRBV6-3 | CASSYPSGTANTEAFF
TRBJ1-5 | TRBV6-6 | CASEGGAYQPQHF
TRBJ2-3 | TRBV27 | CASSLSPRPQGTQYF
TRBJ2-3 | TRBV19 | CASTPLAGGTGGRDTQYF
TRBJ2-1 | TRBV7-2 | CASSLRGTGNEQFF
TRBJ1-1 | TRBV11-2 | CASSLALNTEAFF
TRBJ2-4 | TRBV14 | CASSQGVGQGLAGLRKNIQYF
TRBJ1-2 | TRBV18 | CASSPLDKGGYGYTF
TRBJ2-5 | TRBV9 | CASSSQVGLGEETQYF
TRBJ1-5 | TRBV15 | CATSRDRDRANQPQHF
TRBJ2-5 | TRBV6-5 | CASSLLAEETQYF
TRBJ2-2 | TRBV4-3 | CASSQRVPGELFF
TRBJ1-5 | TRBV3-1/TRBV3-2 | CASSQDRPGLENQPQHF
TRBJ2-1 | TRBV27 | CASSPDRTEQFF
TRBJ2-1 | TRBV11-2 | CASSLVDRGEQFF
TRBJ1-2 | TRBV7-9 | CASSFRMGNYGYTF
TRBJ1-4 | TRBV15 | CATSVSRGVANEKLFF
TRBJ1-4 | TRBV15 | CATSGDSEKLFF
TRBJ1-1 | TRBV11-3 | CASSQGIGGSDTEAFF
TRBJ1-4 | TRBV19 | CASSNQGEGFGKLFF
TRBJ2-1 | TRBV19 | CASSRAGLGNEQFF
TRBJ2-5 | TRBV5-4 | CASSPGGGLAATDQETQYF
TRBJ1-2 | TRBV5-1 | CASSFGRFANYGYTF
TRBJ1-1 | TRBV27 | CASSSLVGRSTEAFF
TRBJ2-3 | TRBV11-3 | CASSLDPSGGVNTQYF
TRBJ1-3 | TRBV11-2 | CASSPGLGNTIYF
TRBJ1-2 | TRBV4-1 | CASSLLTGPGYTF
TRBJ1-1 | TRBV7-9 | CASSDSTGDTEAFF
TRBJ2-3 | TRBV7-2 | CASRQTLPGRSTDTQYF
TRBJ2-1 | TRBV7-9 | CASSSRTTFSYNEQFF
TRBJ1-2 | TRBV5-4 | CASSLASGQNFYGYTF
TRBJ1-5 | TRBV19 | CASSSRTGNNQPQHF
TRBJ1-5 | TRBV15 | CATSRDSSGQPQHF
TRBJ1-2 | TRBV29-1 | CSVEKGAALNYGYTF
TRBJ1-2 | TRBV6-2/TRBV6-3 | CASSSRDFLKGHYGYTF
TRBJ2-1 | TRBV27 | CASFSTDLYEQFF
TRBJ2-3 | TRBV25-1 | CASRDRTTDTQYF
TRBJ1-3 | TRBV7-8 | CASSLLGQGDPGNTIYF
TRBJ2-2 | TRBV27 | CASSLGFRANTGELFF